The rows below give T cell receptor beta chains drawn from one sample of a study of blood T cell repertoires in COVID-19. TCRdb keeps only in-frame clones here, not all; method: immunoSEQ multiplex PCR. The profile shows approximately 150,000 clones, over 80% of them singletons. Sequenced material: peripheral blood. The receptors come from a woman aged 55-75 years who had recovered from COVID-19. Each CDR3 is given with its conserved first and last residue. Fields, in order: J gene, clone size, V gene, D gene, CDR3 protein, CDR3 DNA. D genes are given only for firm matches. The listing skips clone size in some rows; elsewhere it reads once, few, many or a size class.

TRBJ2-5 NA TRBV7-9 NA CASSWAPGETQYF TGTGCCAGCAGCTGGGCCCCGGGGGAGACCCAGTACTTC
TRBJ1-5 once TRBV19 NA CASSISLGGVQPQHF TGTGCCAGTAGTATCTCTCTGGGGGGGGTTCAGCCCCAGCATTTT
TRBJ2-3 NA TRBV12-3/TRBV12-4 NA CASSLTGTDTQYF TGTGCCAGCAGTTTAACAGGGACAGATACGCAGTATTTT
TRBJ1-1 NA TRBV6-6 NA CASRRTVDGTEAFF TGTGCCAGCAGGAGGACAGTCGACGGCACTGAAGCTTTCTTT
TRBJ2-5 NA TRBV18 TRBD1 CASSPSGGETQYF TGTGCCAGCTCACCGTCAGGGGGAGAGACCCAGTACTTC
TRBJ2-3 few TRBV7-3 TRBD2 CASSQLAGTLGTQYF TGTGCCAGCAGCCAACTAGCGGGGACGCTCGGGACGCAGTATTTT
TRBJ2-2 NA TRBV19 TRBD1 CASRLSGTANTGELFF TGTGCCAGTAGGCTTTCGGGGACAGCTAACACCGGGGAGCTGTTTTTT
TRBJ2-1 NA TRBV15 TRBD2 CATSRATSGGVYNEQFF TGTGCCACCAGCAGAGCTACTAGCGGGGGAGTGTACAATGAGCAGTTCTTC
TRBJ2-6 NA TRBV27 TRBD1 CASSLRWTGVDSGANVLTF TGTGCCAGCAGTTTACGTTGGACAGGGGTAGACTCTGGGGCCAACGTCCTGACTTTC
TRBJ2-7 NA TRBV28 NA CASAPGHLSYEQYF TGTGCCAGCGCCCCGGGACACCTCTCCTACGAGCAGTACTTC
TRBJ1-3 NA TRBV2 NA CASSERGAHTIYF TGTGCCAGCAGTGAACGGGGGGCGCACACCATATATTTT
TRBJ1-2 NA TRBV5-1 NA CASSLDGGGYGYTF TGCGCCAGCAGCTTGGACGGAGGCGGCTATGGCTACACCTTC
TRBJ2-2 NA TRBV25-1 TRBD1 CASSAHRGGTGELFF TGTGCCAGCAGTGCCCACAGGGGCGGCACCGGGGAGCTGTTTTTT
TRBJ2-3 NA TRBV6-5 NA CASSSSISSGDTQYF NA
TRBJ2-3 NA TRBV5-1 NA CASSPDAARTDTQYF TGCGCCAGCAGCCCCGACGCGGCACGCACAGATACGCAGTATTTT
TRBJ2-7 NA TRBV6-1 TRBD1 CASSELTGVSYEQYF TGTGCCAGCAGTGAACTAACAGGGGTCTCCTACGAGCAGTACTTC
TRBJ1-4 NA TRBV5-1 NA CASSSDSQAATNEKLFF TGCGCCAGCAGCTCGGATTCACAGGCTGCAACTAATGAAAAACTGTTTTTT
TRBJ1-1 few TRBV5-1 NA CASSLGAYTEAFF TGCGCCAGCAGCTTGGGAGCGTACACTGAAGCTTTCTTT
TRBJ2-5 NA TRBV11-3 NA CASNARERGETQYF TGTGCCAGCAACGCCCGGGAAAGGGGGGAGACCCAGTACTTC
TRBJ2-3 NA TRBV4-1 TRBD1 CASSQGDRVDTQYF TGCGCCAGCAGCCAGGGGGACAGGGTAGATACGCAGTATTTT
TRBJ2-7 NA TRBV10-3 NA CAISESQSGLYEQYF TGTGCCATCAGTGAGTCCCAAAGCGGCCTCTACGAGCAGTACTTC
TRBJ2-5 NA TRBV2 NA CASSESRLGTKEETQYF TGTGCCAGCAGTGAAAGCAGGCTTGGGACAAAAGAAGAGACCCAGTACTTC
TRBJ1-2 once TRBV11-2 NA CASSLVGADHGYTF TGTGCCAGCAGCTTAGTTGGGGCGGACCATGGCTACACCTTC
TRBJ2-7 NA TRBV7-9 NA CASSEDPLGREQYF TGTGCCAGCAGCGAAGATCCATTGGGGCGCGAGCAGTACTTC
TRBJ1-4 NA TRBV28 NA CATHYGGKLFF TGTGCCACTCATTACGGGGGAAAACTGTTTTTT
TRBJ1-2 NA TRBV4-3 NA CASSQGGVYGYTF TGCGCCAGCAGCCAAGGGGGGGTCTATGGCTACACCTTC
TRBJ2-5 NA TRBV7-9 NA CASSGELDVNQETQYF TGTGCCAGCAGTGGGGAGTTAGACGTAAACCAAGAGACCCAGTACTTC
TRBJ2-3 once TRBV29-1 NA CSVERLEADTQYF TGCAGCGTTGAACGTCTAGAAGCAGATACGCAGTATTTT
TRBJ2-7 NA TRBV2 NA CASSEQGGEQYF TGTGCCAGCAGTGAACAGGGTGGCGAGCAGTACTTC
TRBJ2-5 NA TRBV4-3 TRBD2 CASSQGAGGETQYF TGCGCCAGCAGCCAAGGAGCGGGGGGAGAGACCCAGTACTTC
TRBJ2-2 NA TRBV20-1 TRBD1 CSASGGQGVNTGELFF TGCAGTGCTAGTGGTGGCCAGGGGGTGAACACCGGGGAGCTGTTTTTT
TRBJ2-3 NA TRBV5-1 NA CASSFQGKDTQYF TGCGCCAGCAGCTTCCAGGGGAAGGATACGCAGTATTTT